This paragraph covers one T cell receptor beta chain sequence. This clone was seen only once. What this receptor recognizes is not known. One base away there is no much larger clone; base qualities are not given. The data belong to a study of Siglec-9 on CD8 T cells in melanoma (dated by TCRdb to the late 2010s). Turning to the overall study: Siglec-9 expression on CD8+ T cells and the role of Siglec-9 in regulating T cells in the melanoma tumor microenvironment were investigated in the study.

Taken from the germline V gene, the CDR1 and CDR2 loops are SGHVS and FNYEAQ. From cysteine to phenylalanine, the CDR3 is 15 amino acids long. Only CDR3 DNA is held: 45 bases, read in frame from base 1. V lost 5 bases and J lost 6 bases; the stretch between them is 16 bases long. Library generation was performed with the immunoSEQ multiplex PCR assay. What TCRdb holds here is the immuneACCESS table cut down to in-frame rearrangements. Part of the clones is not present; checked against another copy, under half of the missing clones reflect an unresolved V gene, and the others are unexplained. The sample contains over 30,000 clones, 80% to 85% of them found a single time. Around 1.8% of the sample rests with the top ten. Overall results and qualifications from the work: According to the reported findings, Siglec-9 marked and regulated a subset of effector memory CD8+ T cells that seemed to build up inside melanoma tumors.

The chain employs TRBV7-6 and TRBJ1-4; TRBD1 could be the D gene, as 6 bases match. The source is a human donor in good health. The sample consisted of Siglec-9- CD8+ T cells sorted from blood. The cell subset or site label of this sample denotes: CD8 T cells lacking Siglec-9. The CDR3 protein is CASSTPGHGDEKLFF. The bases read TGTGCCAGCAGCACCCCGGGACATGGGGATGAAAAACTGTTTTTT.